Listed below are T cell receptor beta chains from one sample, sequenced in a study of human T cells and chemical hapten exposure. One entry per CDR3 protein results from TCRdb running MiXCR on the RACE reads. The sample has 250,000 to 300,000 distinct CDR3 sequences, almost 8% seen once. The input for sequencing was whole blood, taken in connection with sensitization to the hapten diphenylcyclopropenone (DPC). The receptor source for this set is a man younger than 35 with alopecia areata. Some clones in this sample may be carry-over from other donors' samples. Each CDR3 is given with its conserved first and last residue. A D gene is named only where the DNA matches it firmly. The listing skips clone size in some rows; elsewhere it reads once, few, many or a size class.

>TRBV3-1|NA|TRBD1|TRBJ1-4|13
TGTGCCAGCAGTTTCTACAGGGGCGGGGAACTGTTTTTT
CASSFYRGGELFF
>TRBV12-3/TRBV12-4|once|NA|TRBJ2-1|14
TGTGCCGCCAGCAGTTTGTCCGGGGCCAATGAGCAGTTCTTC
CAASSLSGANEQFF
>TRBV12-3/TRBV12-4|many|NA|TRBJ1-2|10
TGTGCCAGCAGAGGAGGTGGCTACACCTTC
CASRGGGYTF
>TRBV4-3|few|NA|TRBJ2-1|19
TGCGCCAGCAGCCAACTCCAATATATTGACGAATACTCCTACAATGAGCAGTTCTTC
CASSQLQYIDEYSYNEQFF
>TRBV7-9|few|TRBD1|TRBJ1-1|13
TGTGCCAATGGGGACAGGGAGAGCACTGAAGCTTTCTTT
CANGDRESTEAFF
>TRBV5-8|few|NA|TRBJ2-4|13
TGTGCCAGCAGGAGCAGCGGAGGGGACATTCAGTACTTC
CASRSSGGDIQYF
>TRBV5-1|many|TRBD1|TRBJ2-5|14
TGCGCCAGTAGTCCTGACAGGGGACTTGAGACCCAGTACTTC
CASSPDRGLETQYF
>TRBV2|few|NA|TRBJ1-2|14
TGTGCCAGCAGTGAAGACAGAGGAAACTATGGCTACACCTTC
CASSEDRGNYGYTF
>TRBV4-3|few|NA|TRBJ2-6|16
TGCGCCAGCAGCCTAGGAAGCAGCTCTGGGGCCAACGTCCTGACTTTC
CASSLGSSSGANVLTF
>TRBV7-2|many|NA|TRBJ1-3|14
TGTGCCAGCAGCGCACAGGGATCAGGAAACACCATATATTTT
CASSAQGSGNTIYF
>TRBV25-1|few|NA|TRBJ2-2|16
TGTGCCAGCAGTGGCGGGACAGCCTCGAACACCGGGGAGCTGTTTTTT
CASSGGTASNTGELFF
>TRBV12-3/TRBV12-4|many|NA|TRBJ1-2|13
TGTGCCAGCAGCCCCTGGGGGTCCTATGGCTACACCTTC
CASSPWGSYGYTF
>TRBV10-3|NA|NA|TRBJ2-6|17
TGTGCCATCAGTGAGGGGGGAGCACTCTCTGGGGCCAACGTCCTGACTTTC
CAISEGGALSGANVLTF
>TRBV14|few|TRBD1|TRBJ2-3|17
TGTGCCAGCAGCCAAGGGACACGGACAGGGGGCACAGATACGCAGTATTTT
CASSQGTRTGGTDTQYF
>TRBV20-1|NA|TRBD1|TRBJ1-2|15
TGCAGTGCTAGAGATCCGGGACAGGGGGACTATGGCTACACCTTC
CSARDPGQGDYGYTF
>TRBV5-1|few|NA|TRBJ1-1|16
TGCGCCAGCAGCCGGAACGGTCAGGGAGGGTACACTGAAGCTTTCTTT
CASSRNGQGGYTEAFF
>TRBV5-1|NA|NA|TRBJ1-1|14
TGCGCCAGCAGCTTGGCTCGGGGATGGACTGAAGCTTTCTTT
CASSLARGWTEAFF
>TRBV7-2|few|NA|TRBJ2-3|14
TGTGCCAGCAGCTTAAGAAGGGGTGGAGATACGCAGTATTTT
CASSLRRGGDTQYF
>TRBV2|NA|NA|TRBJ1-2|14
TGTGCCAGCCCGTGGGACGGGGCAAACTATGGCTACACCTTC
CASPWDGANYGYTF
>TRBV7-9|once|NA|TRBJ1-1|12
TGTGCCAGCACCTTCGGGAACACTGAAGCTTTCTTT
CASTFGNTEAFF
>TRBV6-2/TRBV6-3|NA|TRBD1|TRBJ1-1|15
TGTGCCAGCAAGACAGGGGGCCATCTGAACACTGAAGCTTTCTTT
CASKTGGHLNTEAFF
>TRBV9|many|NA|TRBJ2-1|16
TGTGCCAGCAGCCCAGGTACGGGGGTCTCCTACAATGAGCAGTTCTTC
CASSPGTGVSYNEQFF